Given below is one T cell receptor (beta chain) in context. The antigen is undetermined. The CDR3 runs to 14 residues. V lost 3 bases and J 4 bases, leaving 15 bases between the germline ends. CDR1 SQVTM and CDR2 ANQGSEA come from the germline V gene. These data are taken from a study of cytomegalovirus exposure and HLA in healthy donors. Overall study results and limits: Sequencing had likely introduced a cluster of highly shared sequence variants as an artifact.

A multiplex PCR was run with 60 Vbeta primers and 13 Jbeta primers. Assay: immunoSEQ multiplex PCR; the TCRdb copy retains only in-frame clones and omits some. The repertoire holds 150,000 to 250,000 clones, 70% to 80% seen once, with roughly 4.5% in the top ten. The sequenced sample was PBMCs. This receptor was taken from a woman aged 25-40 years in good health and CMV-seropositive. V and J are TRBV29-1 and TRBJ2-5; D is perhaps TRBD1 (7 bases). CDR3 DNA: TGCAGCGTTGAGGGACAGACCGGGAGAGAGACCCAGTACTTC. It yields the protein CSVEGQTGRETQYF.